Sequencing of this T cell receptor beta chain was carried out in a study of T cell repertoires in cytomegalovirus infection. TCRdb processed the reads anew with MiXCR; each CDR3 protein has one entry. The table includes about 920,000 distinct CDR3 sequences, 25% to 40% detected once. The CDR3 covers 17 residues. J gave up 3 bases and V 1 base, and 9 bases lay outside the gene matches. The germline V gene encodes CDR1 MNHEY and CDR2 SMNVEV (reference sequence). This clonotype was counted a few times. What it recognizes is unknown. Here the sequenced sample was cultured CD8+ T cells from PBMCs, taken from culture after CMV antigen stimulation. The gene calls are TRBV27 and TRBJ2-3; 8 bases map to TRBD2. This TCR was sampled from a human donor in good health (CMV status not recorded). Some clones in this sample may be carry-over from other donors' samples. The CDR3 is CASSLYPRGGITDTQYF. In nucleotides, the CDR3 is TGTGCCAGCAGTTTATACCCTCGCGGGGGGATAACAGATACGCAGTATTTT.